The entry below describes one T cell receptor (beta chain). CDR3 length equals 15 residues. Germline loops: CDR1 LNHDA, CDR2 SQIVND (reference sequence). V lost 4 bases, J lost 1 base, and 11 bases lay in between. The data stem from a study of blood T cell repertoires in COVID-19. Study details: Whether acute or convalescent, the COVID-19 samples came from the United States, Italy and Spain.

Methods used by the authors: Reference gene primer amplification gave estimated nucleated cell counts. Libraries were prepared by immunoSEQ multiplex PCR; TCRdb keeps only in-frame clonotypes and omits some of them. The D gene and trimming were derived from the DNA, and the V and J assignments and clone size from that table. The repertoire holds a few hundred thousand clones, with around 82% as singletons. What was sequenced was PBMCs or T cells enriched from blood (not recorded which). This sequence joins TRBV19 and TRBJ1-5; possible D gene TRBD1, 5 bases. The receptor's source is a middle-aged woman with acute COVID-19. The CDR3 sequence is CASSTTYRSNQPQHF. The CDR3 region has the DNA TGTGCCAGTAGTACCACTTACAGGAGCAATCAGCCCCAGCATTTT.